This T cell receptor beta chain stems from a study of blood T cell repertoires in COVID-19. Study summary: From the United States, Italy and Spain came samples of acute and convalescent COVID-19. PBMCs, B-cell-depleted T cells, or T cells provided the cDNA or gDNA that made up the material.

Study members were between roughly 18 and 100 years old and lived in some 22 US regions. Cohorts were assigned according to the clinical history that participants reported. Data came from immunoSEQ multiplex PCR; TCRdb stores just in-frame clones and leaves some out. The sample holds fewer than 250,000 clones, about 90% seen once. Trimming took 4 bases from V and 5 from J, leaving 15 bases between them. The CDR3 length is 14 residues. Germline assignment: CDR1 MGHDK and CDR2 SYGVNS. The receptor was isolated from a man aged 25-45 years who had recovered from COVID-19. The sequencing sample was made of PBMCs or T cells enriched from blood (not recorded which). The rearrangement joins TRBV25-1 to TRBJ2-7; D is ambiguous. The CDR3 nucleotides are TGTGCCAGCAGTGGGGCAGGTACGTTCCACGAGCAGTACTTC. Translation gives CASSGAGTFHEQYF.